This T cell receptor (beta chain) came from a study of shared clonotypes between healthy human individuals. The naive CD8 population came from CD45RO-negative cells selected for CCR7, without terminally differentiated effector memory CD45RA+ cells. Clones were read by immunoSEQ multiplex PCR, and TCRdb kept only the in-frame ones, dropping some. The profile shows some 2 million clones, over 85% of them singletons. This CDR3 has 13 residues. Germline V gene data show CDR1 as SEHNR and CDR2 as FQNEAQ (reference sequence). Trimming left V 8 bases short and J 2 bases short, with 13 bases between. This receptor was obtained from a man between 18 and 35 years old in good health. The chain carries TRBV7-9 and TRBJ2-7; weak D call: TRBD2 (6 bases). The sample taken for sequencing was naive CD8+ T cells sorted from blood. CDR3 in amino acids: CASQQRVTYEQYF. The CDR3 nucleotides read TGTGCCAGCCAACAGCGGGTCACCTACGAGCAGTACTTC.